This T cell receptor (beta chain) was sequenced in a study of blood T cell repertoires in COVID-19. Across the whole study: The United States, Italy and Spain were the sources of the acute and convalescent COVID-19 samples. Sources were T cells, B-cell-depleted T cells, or PBMCs; the material itself was cDNA or gDNA.

Original processing notes: Scientists estimated how many nucleated cells there were by amplifying reference gene primers. Sequenced by immunoSEQ multiplex PCR; TCRdb stores in-frame clones only, minus some. From that table come the V and J calls and clone size; the DNA was used to work out D and trimming. The data show 220,000 or so clones, 80% to 85% seen once. This sequence was found in a man aged 25 to 40 with active or convalescent COVID-19. What was sequenced was peripheral blood.

This chain's CDR3 is CASSVWTGERGTQYF. The CDR3 nucleotides are TGTGCCAGCAGCGTTTGGACAGGGGAAAGGGGGACCCAGTACTTC. This sequence joins TRBV11-2 and TRBJ2-5; 9 nucleotides align to TRBD1. The germline gives CDR1 SGHAT, CDR2 FQNNGV. Losses at the gene ends were 5 bases for V and 7 bases for J; bases not matched to a gene: 11. The length of the CDR3 is 15 residues.